This T cell receptor (beta chain) was found in a study of T cells in Graves' hyperthyroidism and ophthalmopathy. General observations from the study: Using 13 V-J features, a model discriminated ophthalmopathy from stable hyperthyroidism. Also found in blood were most expanded thyroid clonotypes above 0.001.

Researchers took RNA transcripts and amplified the TCR beta CDR3 regions from them. First-round RT-PCR with HTBI primers amplified the TCR CDR3 region. MiXCR, run by TCRdb on the multiplex PCR reads, gives a single entry per CDR3 protein. The repertoire has hundreds of thousands of distinct CDR3 sequences, around a sixth of them found once; the top ten carry about 7.7%. The study left out patients who had uncontrolled infection, other autoimmune disease, pregnancy or lactation. Fresh 10 ml peripheral blood yielded PBMCs. This clonotype was recorded many times. Antigen specificity is unknown. CDR3 size: 14 residues. J gave up 2 bases and V 1 base, and 2 bases lay outside the gene matches. The germline CDR1 and CDR2 sequences are SGHRS and YFSETQ.

The TCR sequence derives from a young woman with Graves' hyperthyroidism. This chain connects TRBV5-1 to TRBJ2-7; 8 bases align to TRBD2. Sequencing input: blood. Here the CDR3 reads CASSLTTSAYEQYF. CDR3 DNA sequence: TGCGCCAGCAGCTTGACGACTAGCGCCTACGAGCAGTACTTC.